This passage covers 27 T cell receptor beta chains from one sample sequenced in a study of OX40 agonist ivuxolimab in advanced cancers. The table came from immunoSEQ multiplex PCR; TCRdb's copy has only in-frame clones and leaves some out. Among 60,000 or so clones, almost 90% were seen once, and the ten largest hold about 5.1%. The source material was CD4+ or CD8+ T cells sorted from blood, sampled in a trial of the OX40 agonist ivuxolimab. These receptors all come from an adult with an advanced solid tumor such as melanoma, head and neck, liver or kidney cancer.

V is TRBV7-2 and J is TRBJ1-3; 10 bases match TRBD1. V was pared by 1 base and J by 0 bases, with 3 bases of the junction left unmatched. This CDR3 is built from 17 residues. CDR1 is SGHTA, CDR2 FQGNSA, per germline. This CDR3 reads CASSLGGQGSSGNTIYF. The DNA for the CDR3 is TGTGCCAGCAGCTTAGGGGGACAGGGGTCCTCTGGAAACACCATATATTTT.

The rearrangement uses TRBV5-8 and TRBJ2-5, with unresolved D. Trimming took 1 base from V and 5 from J, leaving 6 bases between them. The CDR3 spans 12 residues. Germline V gene sequence: CDR1 SGHTS, CDR2 YDEGEE. CDR3 bases: TGTGCCAGCAGCTTGATTGAGGAGACCCAGTACTTC. Its protein is CASSLIEETQYF.

V gene TRBV6-1 combines with J gene TRBJ2-1; 10 bases agree with TRBD2. The ends lost 4 bases at V and 8 bases at J; junction bases unmatched: 2. Germline values: CDR1 MNHNS, CDR2 SASEGT. The CDR3 runs to 13 residues. This chain's CDR3 is CASSVLAGDEQFF. CDR3 DNA sequence: TGTGCCAGCAGTGTCCTAGCGGGGGATGAGCAGTTCTTC.

This chain uses TRBV6-1 with TRBJ2-5; 9 positions match TRBD1. Germline V CDR1 and CDR2: MNHNS, SASEGT. CDR3 size: 14 residues. The ends lost 4 bases at V and 4 bases at J; junction bases unmatched: 4. DNA for the CDR3: TGTGCCAGCAGTGCGGGACAGGGTAGAGAGACCCAGTACTTC. Translating it yields CASSAGQGRETQYF.

This clone was detected only a few times. V gene TRBV7-9 combines with J gene TRBJ1-2, with 7 bases fitting TRBD1. Per the germline V gene, CDR1 is SEHNR and CDR2 is FQNEAQ (reference sequence). With 5 bases clipped from V and 6 bases from J, the junction kept 12 bases outside the gene matches. The CDR3 length is 15 residues. CDR3 sequence reads: CASSLNNQGGNGYTF. In DNA form, the CDR3 reads TGTGCCAGCAGCCTAAATAATCAGGGGGGAAATGGCTACACCTTC. Full variable domain (remainder filled in from reference TRBV7-9 and TRBJ1-2): DTGVSQNPRHKITKRGQNVTFRCDPISEHNRLYWYRQTLGQGPEFLTYFQNEAQLEKSRLLSDRFSAERPKGSFSTLEIQRTEQGDSAMYLCASSLNNQGGNGYTFGSGTRLTVV.

The chain joins TRBV7-2 to TRBJ2-1; 11 bases map to TRBD2. CDR1 is SGHTA and CDR2 is FQGNSA in the germline V gene. Germline trimming cut 2 bases from V and 1 base from J; bases unmatched to any gene: 4. This CDR3 has 17 residues. Here the CDR3 reads CASSLFSGGASYNEQFF. For the CDR3, the DNA is TGTGCCAGCAGCTTATTTAGCGGGGGGGCTTCCTACAATGAGCAGTTCTTC.

The chain combines TRBV5-1 with TRBJ2-6, with D possibly TRBD1 on 6 matching bases. Germline V gene lookup returns CDR1 SGHRS and CDR2 YFSETQ. Trimming pared 4 bases from V and 4 bases from J, leaving 15 bases between. The CDR3 runs 16 residues. CDR3 sequence: CASSGATGSGANVLTF. As DNA, the CDR3 is TGCGCCAGCAGCGGTGCTACAGGGTCCGGGGCCAACGTCCTGACTTTC. The full variable domain, with the rest looked up from reference TRBV5-1 and TRBJ2-6, is KAGVTQTPRYLIKTRGQQVTLSCSPISGHRSVSWYQQTPGQGLQFLFEYFSETQRNKGNFPGRFSGRQFSNSRSEMNVSTLELGDSALYLCASSGATGSGANVLTFGAGSRLTVL.

The V gene is TRBV5-8, the J gene TRBJ1-2; the D gene is possibly TRBD1 (6 bases). The V and J ends lost 4 bases and 3 bases respectively, with 16 bases between them. Germline V gene sequence: CDR1 SGHTS, CDR2 YDEGEE. The CDR3 length is 15 residues. Here the CDR3 DNA reads TGTGCCAGCAGCGATCCACAGGGTCACTACTATGGCTACACCTTC. Its translation is CASSDPQGHYYGYTF.

The rearrangement links TRBV18 to TRBJ1-5, with D possibly matching TRBD1 (6 bases). CDR1 and CDR2 from the germline V gene are KGHSH and LQKENI. The CDR3 loop spans 16 amino acids. Trimming removed 4 bases at V and 7 bases at J, with 20 bases between. CDR3 sequence reads: CASSLSTGSSGQPQHF. For the CDR3, the DNA is TGTGCCAGCTCACTCTCGACAGGATCCTCGGGCCAGCCCCAGCATTTT.

The J gene is TRBJ1-6, the V gene TRBV7-2, with 7 bases aligning to TRBD1. Germline-derived CDR1 and CDR2 are SGHTA and FQGNSA. With 5 bases clipped from V and 18 bases from J, the junction kept 13 bases outside the gene matches. The CDR3 is made up of 13 amino acids. The CDR3, as DNA: TGTGCCAGCAGCCCCGGGACAGCTCGGGGTACCCACTTT. This encodes CASSPGTARGTHF.

This chain connects TRBV5-1 to TRBJ1-4; TRBD1 is a possible D gene (5 bases). CDR1 and CDR2 from the germline V gene are SGHRS and YFSETQ. This CDR3 is 16 amino acids long. V was clipped by 0 bases and J by 0 bases, with 9 bases between them. The CDR3 loop is CASSLGTSATNEKLFF. The CDR3 DNA sequence: TGCGCCAGCAGCTTGGGGACATCCGCAACTAATGAAAAACTGTTTTTT.

The chain has TRBV28 and TRBJ2-1, with 13 nucleotides matching TRBD2. Germline V gene data show CDR1 as MDHEN and CDR2 as SYDVKM. The CDR3 runs to 16 residues. V shed 6 bases and J 12 bases; nucleotides not matched to a gene: 14. CDR3 nucleotides: TGTGCCAGCAGAACAACTAGCGGGAGGGCCCGAGGAGTGCAGTTCTTC. This encodes CASRTTSGRARGVQFF.

The V gene is TRBV2, the J gene TRBJ2-3; D uncertain. This CDR3 spans 14 amino acids. V gave up 7 bases and J gave up 0 bases, with 11 bases separating them. Germline CDR1 reads SNHLY; CDR2 reads FYNNEI. CDR3 in DNA: TGTGCCAGCAATCCGGTCCTGAGCACAGATACGCAGTATTTT. Its translation: CASNPVLSTDTQYF.

The chain uses TRBV6-1 and TRBJ2-5, with unresolved D. Germline CDR1 reads MNHNS; CDR2 reads SASEGT. V was shortened by 6 bases and J by 2 bases, with 10 bases between the two germline ends. This CDR3 has 13 residues. CDR3 residues: CASRVTSQETQYF. The CDR3 nucleotides read TGTGCCAGCAGAGTGACAAGTCAAGAGACCCAGTACTTC.

J is TRBJ2-3 and V is TRBV2; weak D call: TRBD2 (5 bases). Germline values: CDR1 SNHLY, CDR2 FYNNEI. Deletions cut 1 base from V and 6 bases from J, with 5 bases between. The CDR3 is made up of 12 amino acids. This CDR3 is CASSEGGDTQYF. CDR3 DNA sequence: TGTGCCAGCAGTGAAGGCGGGGATACGCAGTATTTT.

This chain uses TRBV9 with TRBJ2-5, with TRBD2 matching 11 bases. J was trimmed by 11 bases and V by 4 bases; bases with no gene match: 10. Germline CDR1 is SGDLS and CDR2 is YYNGEE. CDR3 length: 14 amino acids. The CDR3: CASSLTSGTQEQYF. The CDR3 DNA is TGTGCCAGCAGCTTGACTAGCGGGACTCAAGAGCAGTACTTC.

V gene TRBV28 combines with J gene TRBJ2-7, with 8 positions matching TRBD1. In germline, CDR1 is MDHEN, CDR2 SYDVKM. V shed 5 bases and J 3 bases; nucleotides not matched to a gene: 3. CDR3 length equals 13 residues. The CDR3 DNA follows: TGTGCCAGCAGTCCAGGACAGGGCTACGAGCAGTACTTC. It translates to CASSPGQGYEQYF. Filled out from reference TRBV28 and TRBJ2-7, the complete variable domain reads DVKVTQSSRYLVKRTGEKVFLECVQDMDHENMFWYRQDPGLGLRLIYFSYDVKMKEKGDIPEGYSVSREKKERFSLILESASTNQTSMYLCASSPGQGYEQYFGPGTRLTVT.

The chain combines TRBV2 with TRBJ1-5, with 7 positions matching TRBD1. V lost 4 bases to trimming and J lost 5 bases; unmatched junction nucleotides: 8. Germline V gives CDR1 SNHLY, CDR2 FYNNEI. CDR3 length equals 15 residues. CDR3 nucleotide sequence: TGTGCCAGCAGTGGGGGTCAGGGGGTATATCAGCCCCAGCATTTT. Amino acid sequence: CASSGGQGVYQPQHF. The entire variable domain, with the rest obtained from reference TRBV2 and TRBJ1-5, is as follows: EPEVTQTPSHQVTQMGQEVILRCVPISNHLYFYWYRQILGQKVEFLVSFYNNEISEKSEIFDDQFSVERPDGSNFTLKIRSTKLEDSAMYFCASSGGQGVYQPQHFGDGTRLSIL.

The chain recombines TRBV5-1 with TRBJ2-7; 7 bases fit TRBD1. Germline V gives CDR1 SGHRS, CDR2 YFSETQ. The junction had 8 bases not matched to a gene; V was cut back by 3 bases and J by 5 bases. The CDR3 sequence is 14 residues long. The chain's CDR3 is CASSSSGGEHEQYF. The CDR3, as DNA: TGCGCCAGCAGCTCCTCAGGGGGTGAGCACGAGCAGTACTTC.

This clone was observed a handful of times. The chain combines TRBV18 with TRBJ2-7, with a tentative D call TRBD2 (6 bases). The CDR3 spans 16 residues. The V and J ends lost 0 bases and 6 bases respectively, with 18 bases between them. The germline V gene has CDR1 KGHSH and CDR2 LQKENI. The CDR3 sequence: CASSPPGPGSGAEQYF. The CDR3 DNA reads as TGTGCCAGCTCACCACCGGGTCCCGGGAGTGGGGCCGAGCAGTACTTC.

The V call is TRBV7-9, the J call TRBJ1-2, with D unclear. This CDR3 is built from 16 residues. Trimming stripped 5 bases from V and 0 bases from J, with 16 bases between. Germline V CDR1 and CDR2: SEHNR, FQNEAQ (reference sequence). CDR3 sequence reads: CASSPRVGLANYGYTF. CDR3 nucleotides: TGTGCCAGCAGCCCCCGTGTCGGGTTAGCTAACTATGGCTACACCTTC. Combining the CDR3 with reference TRBV7-9 and TRBJ1-2 gives the whole variable domain DTGVSQNPRHKITKRGQNVTFRCDPISEHNRLYWYRQTLGQGPEFLTYFQNEAQLEKSRLLSDRFSAERPKGSFSTLEIQRTEQGDSAMYLCASSPRVGLANYGYTFGSGTRLTVV.

This rearrangement joins TRBV11-2 to TRBJ2-1; possibly TRBD1 for D (6 bases). CDR3 size: 13 residues. In germline, CDR1 is SGHAT, CDR2 FQNNGV. Deletions cut 6 bases from V and 8 bases from J, with 14 bases between. CDR3 DNA: TGTGCCAGCAGTAGAGGGGGAATCGATGAGCAGTTCTTC. It specifies CASSRGGIDEQFF.

The V gene is TRBV7-3, the J gene TRBJ2-1, with 12 nucleotides matching TRBD2. The germline V gene encodes CDR1 SGHTA and CDR2 FQGTGA. The CDR3 has 16 residues. With 5 bases clipped from V and 5 bases from J, the junction kept 7 bases outside the gene matches. CDR3 nucleotide sequence: TGTGCCAGCAGCCCCACTAGCGGGGGGCTCCACAATGAGCAGTTCTTC. Translated, it gives CASSPTSGGLHNEQFF.

The V gene is TRBV11-3, the J gene TRBJ2-7; 10 bases match TRBD2. The ends lost 3 bases at V and 0 bases at J; junction bases unmatched: 2. The length of the CDR3 is 15 residues. Germline CDR1 SGHNT, CDR2 YENEEA. CDR3 nucleotide sequence: TGTGCCAGCAGCTTTCTAGCGGGAGACTCCTACGAGCAGTACTTC. This encodes CASSFLAGDSYEQYF.

A single count supports this clone. The V call is TRBV6-1, the J call TRBJ1-2, with TRBD1 matching 12 bases. Unmatched junction bases numbered 9, after V lost 5 bases and J lost 8 bases. Germline CDR1 and CDR2: MNHNS and SASEGT. The CDR3 sequence is 15 residues long. CDR3 sequence reads: CASSPGTGGVRGYTF. CDR3 in DNA: TGTGCCAGCAGTCCCGGGACAGGGGGCGTGCGGGGCTACACCTTC.

This rearrangement joins TRBV28 to TRBJ1-3; D unclear. Germline V gene data show CDR1 as MDHEN and CDR2 as SYDVKM. The CDR3 spans 16 residues. The V end was cut by 7 bases, the J end by 0 bases, with 16 bases between. The CDR3 protein is CASIGSPVSSGNTIYF. DNA of the CDR3: TGTGCCAGCATCGGGTCCCCAGTCAGCTCTGGAAACACCATATATTTT.

This clone has only a few counts. The chain links TRBV9 to TRBJ2-2; D perhaps matches TRBD2 (6 bases). Trimming removed 0 bases at V and 4 bases at J, with 10 bases between. CDR3 length equals 15 residues. Per the germline V gene, CDR1 is SGDLS and CDR2 is YYNGEE. The CDR3 coding sequence is TGTGCCAGCAGCGTAGGGCTAGCGTCCACCGGGGAGCTGTTTTTT. It yields the protein CASSVGLASTGELFF.